The 9 T cell receptor beta chains below were found in one sample sequenced in a study of tumor-infiltrating lymphocytes in primary liver carcinoma. RNA and DNA were co-extracted from roughly 20-30 mg of unsorted bulk tissue. Total RNA amounting to roughly 450 ng was the source from which TCR beta cDNA was made with a constant-region primer. Three nested multiplex PCR rounds of slightly modified ARM-PCR generated TCR beta libraries. Use of TRBV1-TRBV30 forward primers with a C-beta reverse primer characterized the first two PCR rounds, which lasted about 11 cycles each. TCRdb re-called the multiplex PCR reads through MiXCR, storing one row per CDR3 protein. The sample consists of tens of thousands of distinct CDR3 sequences, 70% to 85% of them appearing once. The sequencing input was liver tumor tissue from sampling region 5. Documented subset: tumor region T5, tumor centre. These receptors all come from a man between 40 and 49 years old with primary liver carcinoma and hepatitis B virus infection.

The J gene is TRBJ2-1, the V gene TRBV11-2; D is unresolved. V gave up 7 bases and J gave up 7 bases, with 17 bases separating them. The CDR3 is 14 residues long. The germline gives CDR1 SGHAT, CDR2 FQNNGV. CDR3 protein: CASTSAGPWNEQFF. The CDR3 DNA sequence: TGTGCCAGCACTTCAGCAGGCCCTTGGAATGAGCAGTTCTTC.

A word on this clonotype: The conserved phenylalanine or tryptophan is not found at the CDR3 terminus, so this likely reflects a read error. The chain carries TRBV4-1 and TRBJ1-2; a possible D gene is TRBD1 (5 bases). Germline CDR1 reads MGHRA; CDR2 reads YSYEKL. This CDR3 comprises 13 residues. DNA for the CDR3: TGCGTCAGCAGCGTGACAGCTAACTATGGCTACACCATC. This codes for CVSSVTANYGYTI.

Of note for this clonotype: A read error may explain this, as a much larger clone is one base away. The V call is TRBV28, the J call TRBJ1-5; 7 nucleotides agree with TRBD1. The CDR3 is 14 amino acids. In germline, CDR1 is MDHEN, CDR2 SYDVKM. Here the CDR3 DNA reads TGTGCCAGCAATCCGTCGGGACAGATACAGCCCCATCATTTT. This encodes CASNPSGQIQPHHF.

The sample holds many counts of this clonotype. J is TRBJ2-1 and V is TRBV7-8; D tentatively fits TRBD1 or TRBD2 (5 bases each). Per germline, CDR1 SGHVS and CDR2 FQNEAQ. The CDR3 loop spans 15 amino acids. V was trimmed by 7 bases and J by 5 bases, leaving 18 bases between them. CDR3 loop: CASKSNRDPHNEQFF. The CDR3 DNA is TGTGCCAGCAAATCGAATCGGGACCCCCACAATGAGCAGTTCTTC.

About this clonotype: The conserved phenylalanine or tryptophan is not found at the CDR3 terminus, so this likely reflects a read error. This rearrangement joins TRBV19 to TRBJ2-7, with 11 nucleotides matching TRBD2. The CDR3 loop spans 15 amino acids. Germline V gene data show CDR1 as LNHDA and CDR2 as SQIVND (reference sequence). Trimming cost V 5 bases and J 1 base; bases outside gene matches: 4. The CDR3 region is CASSSRTSGSYEQYL. The CDR3 DNA reads TGTGCCAGTAGTTCACGGACTAGCGGGTCCTACGAGCAGTACTTG.

The count of this clonotype is one. A read error may explain this, as a much larger clone is one base away. The rearrangement joins TRBV7-9 to TRBJ2-1, with TRBD2 identical over 12 bases. The trim removed 4 bases at V and 0 bases at J, leaving 4 bases unmatched. CDR3 length: 17 amino acids. Germline V gene data show CDR1 as SEHNR and CDR2 as FQNEAQ (reference sequence). CDR3 DNA: TGTGCCAGCAGCTATACGACTAGCGGGAGCTCCTACAATGAGCAGTTCTTC. Protein product: CASSYTTSGSSYNEQFF. The full variable domain, with the rest looked up from reference TRBV7-9 and TRBJ2-1, is DTGVSQNPRHKITKRGQNVTFRCDPISEHNRLYWYRQTLGQGPEFLTYFQNEAQLEKSRLLSDRFSAERPKGSFSTLEIQRTEQGDSAMYLCASSYTTSGSSYNEQFFGPGTRLTVL.

With regard to this clonotype: Its ends do not fully match the called genes, so a read error is possible. The gene calls are TRBV11-2 and TRBJ2-7; D not certain. The germline gives CDR1 SGHAT, CDR2 FQNNGV. This CDR3 has 14 amino acids. The CDR3 is CASSLTNTAYEQYF. For the CDR3, the DNA is TGTGCTAGCAGCCTAACTAACACTGCCTACGAGCAGTACTTC.

The V call is TRBV12-5, the J call TRBJ1-1, with a tentative D call TRBD1 (5 bases). The germline V and J ends were trimmed by 1 base and 11 bases, with 11 bases remaining between them. This CDR3 has 12 amino acids. Germline V gives CDR1 LGHNT, CDR2 FRNRAP. CDR3 region: CASGLGQGDAFF. The DNA of the CDR3 is TGTGCTAGTGGTTTGGGGCAGGGTGATGCTTTCTTT.

A remark on this clonotype: Compared with germline, one end of the junction differs, possibly owing to a read error. This chain uses TRBV29-1 with TRBJ2-5; D remains unclear. Looked up from germline, CDR1 is SQVTM and CDR2 is ANQGSEA. CDR3 length: 13 amino acids. CDR3 bases: TGCAGCGTTGGTGGTAGGGCTGCTGAGACCCGGTACTTC. It specifies CSVGGRAAETRYF. Full variable domain (missing parts from reference TRBV29-1 and TRBJ2-5): SAVISQKPSRDICQRGTSLTIQCQVDSQVTMMFWYRQQPGQSLTLIATANQGSEATYESGFVIDKFPISRPNLTFSTLTVSNMSPEDSSIYLCSVGGRAAETRYFGPGTRLLVL.